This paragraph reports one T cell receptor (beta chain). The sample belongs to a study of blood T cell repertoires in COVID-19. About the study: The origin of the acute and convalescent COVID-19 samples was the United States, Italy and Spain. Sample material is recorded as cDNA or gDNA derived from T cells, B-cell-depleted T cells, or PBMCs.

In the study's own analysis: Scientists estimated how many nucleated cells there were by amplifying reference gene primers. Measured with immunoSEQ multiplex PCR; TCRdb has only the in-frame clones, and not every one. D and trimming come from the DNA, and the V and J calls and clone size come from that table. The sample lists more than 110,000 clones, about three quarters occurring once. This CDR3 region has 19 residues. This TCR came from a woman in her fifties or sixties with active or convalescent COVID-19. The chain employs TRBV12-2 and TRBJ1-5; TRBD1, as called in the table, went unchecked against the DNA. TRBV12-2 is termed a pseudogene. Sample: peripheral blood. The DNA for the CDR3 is TGTGCAAGTCGCTTAGGCGGGACAGTAGTTAGTCTTAGCAATCAGCCCCAGCATTTT. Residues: CASRLGGTVVSLSNQPQHF.